The T cell receptor beta chain described here comes from a study of technical replicates of blood from a handful of donors. Clones were sequenced by immunoSEQ multiplex PCR, and TCRdb holds only the in-frame ones, with some missing. The table records roughly 50,000 clones, roughly 93% of them present only once. Germline lookup yields CDR1 MNHNS and CDR2 SASEGT. Trimming cost V 8 bases and J 0 bases, with 8 bases left between them. The CDR3 is 13 amino acids. The chain carries TRBV6-1 and TRBJ1-5; D gene ambiguous. Material for sequencing was PBMCs. This sequence originates from a human donor in good health. Some clones in this sample may be carry-over from other donors' samples. CDR3 in amino acids: CASSVVSNQPQHF. CDR3 nucleotides: TGTGCCAGCTCGGTAGTTAGCAATCAGCCCCAGCATTTT.